The clone carrying this T cell receptor beta chain was seen ten or more times. The sample is drawn from a study of regulatory T cells in long-lasting Graves disease. Stated time point: persistent/refractory GD, antithyroid drugs over 5 years with positive TRAb. Extracted PBMC RNA gave rise to the TCR library. Each of the patients was recruited from an endocrinology department situated in Xi'an, China. Trimming left V 5 bases short and J 2 bases short, with 16 bases between. This CDR3 has 16 residues. In building TCR beta libraries, iRepertoire HTBI primers were used together with Arm-PCR of CDR3 regions. TCRdb processed the multiplex PCR reads anew with MiXCR; each CDR3 protein has one entry. Here the sample spans about 400,000 distinct CDR3 sequences, less than 25% being singletons.

The clonotype was recovered from a female donor with Graves disease. This specimen consisted of peripheral blood mononuclear cells (PBMCs), obtained when the disease was refractory, from a patient treated with antithyroid drugs. The gene calls are TRBV12-3 or TRBV12-4 and TRBJ1-5; D is unresolved. As DNA, the CDR3 is TGTGCCAGCAGTCCAGCTCGTCTACGCGGCAATCAGCCCCAGCATTTT. The encoded protein is CASSPARLRGNQPQHF.